The T cell receptor beta chain under discussion was sequenced for a study of CD8 T cells in ankylosing spondylitis. Study findings and constraints: Within peripheral blood, clones linked to disease were CD8+ and relatively rare. According to the report, clones linked to the disease were significantly enriched in matched synovial fluid samples taken from ankylosing spondylitis patients.

A quantitative 5'-RACE method, one with molecular barcodes, was used to make TCR beta libraries. TCRdb passed the 5' RACE reads through MiXCR, listing each CDR3 protein once. In the table there are some 140,000 distinct CDR3 sequences, 7% to 10% of which are singletons. Germline V gene data show CDR1 as SNHLY and CDR2 as FYNNEI. V shed 8 bases and J shed 0 bases, with 17 bases lying between them. The CDR3 covers 15 residues. The sample holds many counts of this clonotype. Its antigen is unknown. V gene TRBV2 combines with J gene TRBJ2-7; perhaps TRBD1 as D (5 bases). This TCR came from a male donor with ankylosing spondylitis. What was sequenced was synovial fluid, either unsorted or a sorted T cell fraction (not recorded which). The CDR3 here is CASHLYGASSYEQYF. The CDR3 DNA follows: TGTGCCAGCCACCTCTATGGGGCTAGCTCCTACGAGCAGTACTTC. The entire variable domain, with the rest obtained from reference TRBV2 and TRBJ2-7, is as follows: EPEVTQTPSHQVTQMGQEVILRCVPISNHLYFYWYRQILGQKVEFLVSFYNNEISEKSEIFDDQFSVERPDGSNFTLKIRSTKLEDSAMYFCASHLYGASSYEQYFGPGTRLTVT.